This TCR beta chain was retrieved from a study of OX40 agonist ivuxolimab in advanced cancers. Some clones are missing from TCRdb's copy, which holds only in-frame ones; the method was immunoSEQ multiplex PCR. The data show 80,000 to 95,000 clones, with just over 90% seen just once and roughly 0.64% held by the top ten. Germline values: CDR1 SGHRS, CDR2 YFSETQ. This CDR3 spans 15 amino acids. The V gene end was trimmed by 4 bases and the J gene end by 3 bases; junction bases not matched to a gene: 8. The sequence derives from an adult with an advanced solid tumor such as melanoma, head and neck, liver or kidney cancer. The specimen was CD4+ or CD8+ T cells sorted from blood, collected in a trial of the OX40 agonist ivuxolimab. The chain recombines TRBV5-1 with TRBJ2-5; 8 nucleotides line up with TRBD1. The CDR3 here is CASSQMTGDEETQYF. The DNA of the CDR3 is TGCGCCAGCAGCCAGATGACAGGGGACGAAGAGACCCAGTACTTC.